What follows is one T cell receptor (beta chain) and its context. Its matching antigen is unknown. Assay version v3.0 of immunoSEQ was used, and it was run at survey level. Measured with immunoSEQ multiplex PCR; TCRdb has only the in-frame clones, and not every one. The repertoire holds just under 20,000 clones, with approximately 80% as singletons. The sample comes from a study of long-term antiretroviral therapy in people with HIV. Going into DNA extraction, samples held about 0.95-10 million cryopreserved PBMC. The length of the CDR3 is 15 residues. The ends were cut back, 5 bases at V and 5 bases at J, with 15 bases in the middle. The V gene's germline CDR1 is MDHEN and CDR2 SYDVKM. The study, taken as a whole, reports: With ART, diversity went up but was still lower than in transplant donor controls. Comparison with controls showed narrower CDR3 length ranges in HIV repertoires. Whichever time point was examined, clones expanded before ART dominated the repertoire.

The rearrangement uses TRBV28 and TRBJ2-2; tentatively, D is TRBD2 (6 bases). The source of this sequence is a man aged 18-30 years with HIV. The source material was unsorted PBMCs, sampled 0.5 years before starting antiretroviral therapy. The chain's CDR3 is CASSLTGLATGELFF. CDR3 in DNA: TGTGCCAGCAGTCTTACGGGACTTGCGACCGGGGAGCTGTTTTTT.